Given below is one T cell receptor (beta chain) in context. These data come from a study of blood T cells in healthy people across ages. Across the study: Per two T cells, about one barcoded beta molecule was captured through template switching.

They isolated at least 6 million PBMCs from each sample. CDR3 length: 19 amino acids. Trimming removed 2 bases from V and 0 bases from J; junction bases left unmatched: 9. The germline V gene encodes CDR1 SGHTA and CDR2 FQGNSA. The authors ran a second PCR of about 7 to 12 cycles using a sample-barcoded 5' primer and a J-beta primer mix. Each CDR3 protein gets one entry after TCRdb re-called the 5' RACE reads with MiXCR. The sample includes roughly 1 million distinct CDR3 sequences, under 30% of them seen just once. These data were likewise used in another study, on T cells of mothers and their children.

This receptor was obtained from a girl aged 2-15 years in good health. The sequencing sample was made of blood. The chain combines TRBV7-2 with TRBJ2-1; TRBD2 matches 11 bases. The CDR3 sequence: CASSLRISGRVSSYNEQFF. Written as DNA, the CDR3 is TGTGCCAGCAGCTTACGTATTAGCGGGAGGGTTAGCTCCTACAATGAGCAGTTCTTC.